The next 3 T cell receptor beta chains were all read from a single sample in a study of circulating and synovial CD4+ cells in juvenile arthritis. Produced via immunoSEQ multiplex PCR; TCRdb's table is partial and in-frame only. The data show approximately 3,600 clones, 84% seen once. The specimen was CD4+ T cells from synovial fluid. Receptor source: a human donor with juvenile idiopathic arthritis.

V usage is TRBV9 and J usage is TRBJ2-1; D is perhaps TRBD2 (6 bases). Trimming pared 0 bases from V and 2 bases from J, leaving 9 bases between. Germline CDR1 and CDR2: SGDLS and YYNGEE. The CDR3 is made up of 15 amino acids. CDR3: CASSVGTNPYNEQFF. CDR3 sequence (DNA): TGTGCCAGCAGCGTAGGGACTAACCCCTACAATGAGCAGTTCTTC.

The J gene is TRBJ2-3, the V gene TRBV5-4; TRBD1 matches 9 bases. V trimming: 3 bases; J trimming: 3 bases; junction bases outside the gene matches: 5. Germline V gives CDR1 SGHNT, CDR2 YYREEE (reference sequence). The CDR3 sequence is 15 residues long. In nucleotides, the CDR3 is TGTGCCAGCAGCTGGGGACAGGGAGAAACAGATACGCAGTATTTT. It encodes CASSWGQGETDTQYF.

The chain is built from TRBV11-3 and TRBJ2-1; TRBD2 matches 8 bases. From germline, CDR1 is SGHNT and CDR2 YENEEA. Losses at the gene ends were 5 bases for V and 9 bases for J; bases not matched to a gene: 15. The CDR3 is 16 amino acids. As DNA, the CDR3 is TGTGCCAGCAGCGCATCCGGGGGGGCTTTAACCGTTGAGCAGTTCTTC. Its protein is CASSASGGALTVEQFF. Filled out from reference TRBV11-3 and TRBJ2-1, the complete variable domain reads EAGVVQSPRYKIIEKKQPVAFWCNPISGHNTLYWYLQNLGQGPELLIRYENEEAVDDSQLPKDRFSAERLKGVDSTLKIQPAELGDSAVYLCASSASGGALTVEQFFGPGTRLTVL.